This TCR beta chain was profiled in a study of PD-L1 blockade in urothelial cancer. Across the whole study: Analysis of blood occurred 3 weeks (second dose) and 6 weeks after treatment start.

V lost 4 bases, J lost 5 bases, and 12 bases lay in between. Germline lookup yields CDR1 SQVTM and CDR2 ANQGSEA. CDR3 size: 13 residues. This clone was seen a few times. Spiking each PCR with synthetic TCR analog templates was performed. Sequenced by immunoSEQ multiplex PCR; TCRdb stores in-frame clones only, minus some. Among tens of thousands of clones listed, 88% were seen once. Time point given: peripheral blood 6 weeks after treatment start. Material: PBMCs, obtained around atezolizumab (anti-PD-L1) treatment. The receptor's source is a man between 60 and 70 years old with urothelial cancer. J is TRBJ1-5 and V is TRBV29-1; the D is unclear. CDR3 protein: CSVGYSPHQPQHF. CDR3 coding DNA: TGCAGCGTTGGGTACAGTCCCCATCAGCCCCAGCATTTT.